This entry lists 11 T cell receptor beta chains sequenced from one sample in a study of blood T cell repertoires in COVID-19. TCRdb's copy holds only in-frame clones and misses some; the assay was immunoSEQ multiplex PCR. The profile shows 95,000 to 150,000 clones, roughly nine tenths of them singletons. The sequencing sample was made of peripheral blood. Receptors were obtained from a man between 65 and 85 years old with active or convalescent COVID-19.

This sequence joins TRBV3-1 (or the pseudogene TRBV3-2) and TRBJ1-3; no clear D. The CDR3 runs 16 residues. V gave up 2 bases and J gave up 0 bases, with 11 bases separating them. Germline lookup yields CDR1 LGHDT and CDR2 YNNKEL (reference sequence). CDR3 DNA sequence: TGTGCCAGCAGCCAATCCCCGGTCTACTCTGGAAACACCATATATTTT. Protein sequence: CASSQSPVYSGNTIYF.

Only one count was recorded for this clone. This sequence joins TRBV13 and TRBJ2-1, with TRBD2 matching 7 bases. J gave up 1 base and V 5 bases, and 14 bases lay outside the gene matches. The CDR3 is made up of 18 amino acids. Germline V gives CDR1 PRHDT, CDR2 FYEKMQ (reference sequence). The CDR3 DNA reads as TGTGCCAGCAGCAGAGGGGCGCCTGGGGACTATTCCTACAATGAGCAGTTCTTC. Protein sequence: CASSRGAPGDYSYNEQFF.

J is TRBJ2-3 and V is TRBV7-9, with 12 bases aligning to TRBD2. The CDR3 has 17 residues. The germline V gene has CDR1 SEHNR and CDR2 FQNEAQ (reference sequence). V was clipped by 3 bases and J by 5 bases; unmatched bases: 9. CDR3 region: CASSFRLAGGPGDTQYF. The CDR3 region has the DNA TGTGCCAGCAGCTTTCGGCTAGCGGGAGGGCCGGGAGATACGCAGTATTTT.

The chain couples TRBV6-1 to TRBJ1-4; D is unresolved. V shed 2 bases and J shed 8 bases, with 6 bases lying between them. Germline CDR1 MNHNS, CDR2 SASEGT. This CDR3 is 12 amino acids long. CDR3 in DNA: TGTGCCAGCAGTGAACGGGTCGAAAAACTGTTTTTT. It encodes CASSERVEKLFF.

The gene calls are TRBV3-1 (or the pseudogene TRBV3-2) and TRBJ2-5, with TRBD2 matching 10 bases. V trimming: 4 bases; J trimming: 5 bases; junction bases outside the gene matches: 16. This CDR3 region has 18 residues. The V gene's germline CDR1 is LGHDT and CDR2 YNNKEL (reference sequence). The CDR3: CASSPVSAEREGRETQYF. The DNA for the CDR3 is TGTGCCAGCAGCCCAGTTTCAGCGGAGCGGGAGGGCCGGGAGACCCAGTACTTC.

V and J are TRBV4-2 and TRBJ2-7; TRBD2 agrees at 8 bases. Trimming removed 0 bases from V and 0 bases from J; junction bases left unmatched: 4. The CDR3 loop spans 16 amino acids. Germline V gene data show CDR1 as LGHNA and CDR2 as YNFKEQ. The CDR3 DNA reads as TGTGCCAGCAGCCAAGAATCTACTAGCGGCTCCTACGAGCAGTACTTC. Its translation is CASSQESTSGSYEQYF.

The chain links TRBV6-5 to TRBJ1-2, with D possibly TRBD1 on 6 matching bases. The V and J ends lost 4 bases and 4 bases respectively, with 13 bases between them. From germline, CDR1 is MNHEY and CDR2 SVGAGI. This CDR3 spans 14 amino acids. CDR3 sequence: CASSSGRTAYGYTF. CDR3 bases: TGTGCCAGCAGTTCCGGCAGGACAGCCTATGGCTACACCTTC.

The chain recombines TRBV7-9 with TRBJ1-2, with D possibly TRBD1 on 6 matching bases. Trimming left V 5 bases short and J 0 bases short, with 16 bases between. CDR3 length: 16 amino acids. The V gene's germline CDR1 is SEHNR and CDR2 FQNEAQ (reference sequence). The CDR3 sequence is CASSPTAGASNYGYTF. As DNA, the CDR3 is TGTGCCAGCAGCCCCACGGCGGGGGCCTCTAACTATGGCTACACCTTC. The whole variable domain, remainder taken from reference TRBV7-9 and TRBJ1-2, is DTGVSQNPRHKITKRGQNVTFRCDPISEHNRLYWYRQTLGQGPEFLTYFQNEAQLEKSRLLSDRFSAERPKGSFSTLEIQRTEQGDSAMYLCASSPTAGASNYGYTFGSGTRLTVV.

This chain uses TRBV28 with TRBJ1-1; D ambiguous. The ends were cut back, 6 bases at V and 7 bases at J, with 15 bases in the middle. The CDR3 length is 13 residues. From germline, CDR1 is MDHEN and CDR2 SYDVKM. CDR3 DNA sequence: TGTGCCAGCAGCCTACCGATAACAGATGAAGCTTTCTTT. Encoded protein: CASSLPITDEAFF.

V and J are TRBV14 and TRBJ2-2; 8 bases are a match to TRBD1. The V segment lost 6 bases and the J segment 8 bases; nucleotides outside the gene matches: 5. This CDR3 contains 13 residues. CDR1 and CDR2 from the germline V gene are SGHDN and FVKESK. The DNA of the CDR3 is TGTGCCAGCAGTTGGACAGGGAGAGGGGAGCTGTTTTTT. Translated: CASSWTGRGELFF.

V gene TRBV28 combines with J gene TRBJ2-7; possible D gene TRBD1, 6 bases. The CDR3 runs 15 residues. Between the trimmed V and J ends, which lost 4 bases and 3 bases, there was a span of 16 bases. Germline V gives CDR1 MDHEN, CDR2 SYDVKM. The CDR3 reads CASSSTGTGVYEQYF. CDR3 nucleotide sequence: TGTGCCAGCAGTTCCACAGGGACGGGCGTCTACGAGCAGTACTTC.